This T cell receptor (beta chain) was captured by sequencing in a study of cytomegalovirus exposure and HLA in healthy donors (TCRdb year 2017). For the study in its entirety: An earlier analysis of several hundred of the donors reported 250 to 300 Gb of sequence data and some 120 million unique TCR beta sequences from about 200 million T cells. About 300 gigabases of sequencing data and approximately 80 million unique TCR sequences were included in an early release covering several hundred HLA-typed donors. Of the approximately 400 genotyped donors, approximately 83% fell in the genetic ancestry cluster associated with self-reported Caucasian donors. The aim of the study was to test whether cataloging public T cell receptors could identify signatures of past pathogen exposure. Using immunosequencing, the study profiled T cell repertoires from about 610 subjects and related those repertoires to cytomegalovirus serostatus. In addition to the first cohort of approximately 650 subjects, a separate validation cohort of approximately 120 different subjects was used. To predict cytomegalovirus infection status, the study brought together high-throughput TCR immunosequencing, statistical association of individual TCRs with disease status, and machine learning. In a later analysis, previously published TCR beta repertoires from about 640 donors were re-analyzed and high-resolution HLA genotyping was added so that TCR occurrence patterns could be studied. Rather than drawing on any new phenotypic data, the later analysis identified candidate immune exposures from TCR beta sequences and the way those sequences occurred across donors. An earlier analysis of 587 of the donors used high-throughput TCR beta sequencing to judge whether each TCR beta V gene segment behaved as functional or pseudogenic. Donor age, sex, ethnicity and CMV serostatus were compiled together with the repertoire data. A later genetic analysis used genome-wide SNP genotypes for about 60% of the 666 donors, treating that subset as a discovery cohort. All discovery cohort repertoires had been generated on a single sequencing platform. Class I and class II HLA loci were covered by the typing at four-digit resolution. The number of donors typed differed by locus, with about 620-630 for A, B, C, DRB1 and DQB1, roughly 520 for DQA1, over 600 for DPA1, and approximately 470 for DPB1. Roughly 5 DR-DQ haplotypes were handled as single units for association and clustering, since linkage in the cohort was strong. Among a few hundred genotyped donors of the cohort, an average of 235,054 unique TCR beta nucleotide sequences were sequenced per donor, around 20% of them non-productive.

The library relied on the immunoSEQ multiplex PCR assay. The multiplex PCR relied on a mix of 60 forward primers for TCR Vbeta segments and 13 reverse primers for TCR Jbeta segments. A multiplex PCR assay on genomic DNA amplified the CDR3 region of rearranged TCR beta genes. Amplified TCR beta libraries were sequenced as 87-base-pair reads on the Illumina HiSeq System. In the source study's methods: A later analysis tallied tens of millions of unique TCR beta chains across the 666 repertoires, and about 12 million of those chains were shared by two or more donors. A nearest-neighbor algorithm error-corrected the raw reads and collapsed the reads into unique sequences, merging closely related sequences to remove PCR and sequencing errors. V, D and J gene segments were assigned by aligning CDR3 sequences to IMGT reference sequences. For a sequence to be retained, a match of at least six nucleotides to both a V gene segment and a J gene segment was required. A rearrangement counted as productive if the CDR3 had no stop codons and remained in frame with V and J, and every other rearrangement counted as non-productive. CDR3 was defined by IMGT convention, running from the second conserved V-encoded cysteine to the conserved J-encoded phenylalanine. Sequences without an unambiguous match to a single V gene segment were excluded from the earlier analysis of a few hundred of the donors. An earlier analysis of roughly 590 of the donors called V segments functional above 56.7% productive rearrangements and segregating when the between-donor standard deviation exceeded 5%. A statistical classification framework was built to diagnose cytomegalovirus status from the catalog of TCR beta chain sequences. A later analysis assigned V and J genes by comparing TCR nucleotide sequences with IMGT/GENE-DB human TR gene sequences. A later analysis assigned CDR3 sequences and most-parsimonious VDJ recombination scenarios with the TCRdist pipeline. In a later analysis, each TCR beta chain was defined by its CDR3 amino acid sequence together with its V-gene family, and reads without a unique V-gene family were excluded. As a way to deal with suspected cross-contamination and a sequencing artifact, a later analysis dropped 500 to 700 nucleotide sequences that were highly shared and had low generation probability. In a later analysis, a clonal expansion index was calculated for each public chain from normalized within-repertoire ranks of inferred template counts. Generation probabilities in a later analysis came from a VDJ recombination model fitted to out-of-frame rearrangements, and those results were checked against IGoR. Hypergeometric tests were used in a later analysis to score TCR-TCR, TCR-HLA and TCR-CMV co-occurrence, with a repertoire-size bias correction applied to the TCR pairs. In a later analysis, false discovery rates were estimated by permuting HLA or CMV assignments 20 times. A later analysis grouped co-occurring TCRs with DBSCAN, adding TCRdist sequence similarity when clustering within HLA-allele-positive subsets. For co-occurrence clustering, repertoires with fewer than 30,000 or more than 120,000 public chains were excluded, along with five repertoires with anomalous nucleotide sharing. This is the immuneACCESS table as TCRdb keeps it, with only in-frame sequences that have V and J called. A part of the clones is gone; compared with another copy, unresolved V genes explain less than half, and the rest is unexplained. V and J calls and clone size are as listed in that table; D and trimming were resolved from the DNA. The sample data list 100,000 to 120,000 clones, and less than 85% of these were observed just once. Of the sample, around 15% is held by the ten largest clones.

Details on this clone: Its antigen is unknown. Base qualities are not provided; no much larger clone lies one nucleotide away.

The cohort was made up of under 800 healthy bone marrow donors. All cohort members were sampled while nominally healthy, although unrecorded immune exposures were likely present. The donor was CMV seropositive and was included in the group of 300 or so seropositive cohort members. A peripheral blood sample was collected from each donor, and TCR beta sequencing was performed on peripheral blood mononuclear cells. The Qiagen DNeasy Blood Extraction Kit was used to extract genomic DNA from the blood cell samples. What the authors observed across the whole study: Most TCR sequences were observed very rarely across donors, whereas some public TCRs were present in many individuals. V-gene and J-gene trimming of TCR beta chains was associated with a missense DCLRE1C variant in a later genetic analysis, and the association was replicated in an independent cohort. A cluster of highly shared sequence variants was judged likely to represent a technical artifact of the sequencing pipeline. In a later analysis, the rate of TCR association differed among HLA loci, with DRB1 alleles having the most associated TCRs and HLA-C alleles having the fewest. Immune exposure information for the cohort was limited to CMV serostatus. Over 15 rarely observed V segments, including chromosome 9 orphons, were excluded from the earlier analysis of a few hundred of the donors because counts were too low. Most CMV-associated TCR beta chains appeared to be HLA-restricted in a later analysis, and the HLA associations seemed to be driven largely by CMV exposure. Presence/absence analyses assumed roughly uniform sequencing depth across donors, an assumption that may not hold. A later analysis found that HLA-associated TCR beta chains were more clonally expanded and had lower generation probabilities than equally common non-associated chains. In a later analysis, several top co-occurrence clusters were reported to appear linked to parvovirus B19, influenza, CMV and Epstein-Barr virus. The classifier was reported to diagnose cytomegalovirus status with high specificity and sensitivity in both the original cohort and the validation cohort. Specific HLA alleles were associated with 16,951 TCR beta sequences at a false discovery rate of 0.05 in a later analysis. It was suggested by the authors that the approach could potentially be generalized to other disease states and immunological phenotypes. An earlier analysis of approximately 600 of the donors showed that most TCR beta V segments appeared in productive rearrangements either about 90% or about 30% of the time, which broadly matched IMGT annotations. When HLA alleles, especially DR and DQ, strongly co-occurred, attributing TCR associations to individual alleles was difficult. A further reported finding was that TCR beta sequences accurately predicted the HLA-A and HLA-B alleles for most subjects in the first cohort. The study listed 164 TCR beta chains as associated with cytomegalovirus. Because HLA typing was missing for some donors at each locus, association tests included only the typed subset. In this cohort, only TCR beta chains were sequenced, and detectable features were limited by the absence of alpha or paired-chain data. Linkage disequilibrium might explain the correlated functional status among segregating V segments, but an unknown experimental factor could not be ruled out. A later genetic analysis reported fewer N-insertions in productive TCRs among donors in an Asian-associated ancestry cluster than the roughly 700-donor mean. Three of the identified cytomegalovirus-associated TCR beta chains were confirmed in vitro to be specific for cytomegalovirus antigens.

Sample: PBMCs. The sequence was obtained from a man between 25 and 39 years old in good health and CMV-seropositive.

The nucleotide sequence is given as TGTGCCAGCAGTTCCTCCGGGACAGGGGGCAGAGATACGCAGTATTTT. It translates as CASSSSGTGGRDTQYF. This sequence uses TRBV28 and TRBJ2-3; the junction holds 12 bases that match TRBD1. V and J are trimmed by 4 bases and 5 bases, and the gene matches miss 7 bases of the junction. The CDR3 goes from the cysteine to the phenylalanine over 16 residues. Only the CDR3 DNA stays, 48 bases, in frame from base 1. From the germline V gene, CDR1 is MDHEN and CDR2 is SYDVKM.